This passage covers 20 T cell receptor beta chains from one sample sequenced in a study of blood T cell repertoires in COVID-19. Method: immunoSEQ multiplex PCR; TCRdb's copy keeps in-frame clones and lacks some. This table holds about 140,000 clones, roughly four fifths found once. Sequenced input: peripheral blood. The receptors were sampled from a woman aged 80 or older in a cohort sampled during active or convalescent COVID-19.

This rearrangement joins TRBV3-1 (or the pseudogene TRBV3-2) to TRBJ2-2; the match to TRBD2 covers 13 bases. The CDR3 length is 20 residues. The V and J ends lost 4 bases and 5 bases, in that order; junction bases with no gene match: 16. Germline V CDR1 and CDR2: LGHDT, YNNKEL (reference sequence). The CDR3 DNA follows: TGTGCCAGCAGCCGCCGCCGCCAGGGACTAGCGGGGAGACCAACCGGGGAGCTGTTTTTT. Its protein is CASSRRRQGLAGRPTGELFF.

This rearrangement joins TRBV12-3 or TRBV12-4 to TRBJ2-5; the D gene is possibly TRBD2 (5 bases). CDR3 size: 13 residues. V was cut by 6 bases and J by 1 base, with 9 bases left in between. CDR3 DNA: TGTGCCAGCAGAAACGGGATCCAAGAGACCCAGTACTTC. This sequence encodes CASRNGIQETQYF.

The gene calls are TRBV29-1 and TRBJ1-6; maybe TRBD1 (6 bases). Trimming left V 6 bases short and J 8 bases short, with 17 bases between. The CDR3 runs to 14 residues. Germline CDR1 and CDR2: SQVTM and ANQGSEA. This CDR3 reads CSVRNTGLDSPLHF. The CDR3, as DNA: TGCAGCGTCAGGAACACAGGGCTGGATTCACCCCTCCACTTT.

The rearrangement uses TRBV5-1 and TRBJ1-1, with D hard to call. This CDR3 comprises 13 residues. V lost 4 bases to trimming and J lost 1 base, with 8 bases between them. Germline V gives CDR1 SGHRS, CDR2 YFSETQ. The DNA for the CDR3 is TGCGCCAGCAGCGCCTACCAGAACACTGAAGCTTTCTTT. This gives the protein CASSAYQNTEAFF.

The V call is TRBV5-4, the J call TRBJ2-2, with D maybe TRBD2 (6 bases). Germline CDR1 is SGHNT and CDR2 is YYREEE (reference sequence). Trimming stripped 2 bases from V and 7 bases from J, with 12 bases between. This CDR3 region has 14 residues. The CDR3 nucleotides read TGTGCCAGCAGCTTTGAGGACGGGAGCGGGGAGCTGTTTTTT. This encodes CASSFEDGSGELFF.

This rearrangement joins TRBV30 to TRBJ1-4; D is unresolved. V gave up 1 base and J gave up 1 base, with 10 bases separating them. Looked up from germline, CDR1 is GTSNPN and CDR2 is SVGIG (reference sequence). The CDR3 has 15 residues. CDR3 sequence (DNA): TGTGCCTGGAGTGCGACGAGAGGAACTAATGAAAAACTGTTTTTT. Translated, it gives CAWSATRGTNEKLFF.

The rearrangement joins TRBV3-1 (or the pseudogene TRBV3-2) to TRBJ2-7; 9 positions agree with TRBD2. Germline loops: CDR1 LGHDT, CDR2 YNNKEL (reference sequence). V lost 0 bases to trimming and J lost 2 bases; unmatched junction nucleotides: 5. The CDR3 runs to 16 residues. The CDR3 here is CASSQDPSGGTYEQYF. In DNA, the CDR3 is TGTGCCAGCAGCCAAGACCCCAGCGGGGGGACCTACGAGCAGTACTTC.

This chain uses TRBV9 with TRBJ2-3, with D possibly being TRBD1 (6 bases). Trimming took 4 bases from V and 4 from J, leaving 16 bases between them. There are 15 residues in the CDR3. Germline V CDR1 and CDR2: SGDLS, YYNGEE. CDR3 DNA sequence: TGTGCCAGCAGCCCCAAGCCCGACAGGTCAGATACGCAGTATTTT. Amino acids: CASSPKPDRSDTQYF.

The chain joins TRBV11-2 to TRBJ2-1; possible D gene TRBD2, 5 bases. CDR1 SGHAT and CDR2 FQNNGV come from the germline V gene. This CDR3 is 15 amino acids long. Trimming removed 5 bases from V and 8 bases from J, with 19 bases in between. The CDR3 reads CASSPPWERAHEQFF. The CDR3 DNA is TGTGCCAGCAGCCCTCCTTGGGAGAGGGCCCATGAGCAGTTCTTC.

This clone showed up just a few times. The V and J genes are TRBV30 and TRBJ1-6, with D perhaps TRBD1 (6 bases). Germline V CDR1 and CDR2: GTSNPN, SVGIG (reference sequence). This CDR3 region has 12 residues. The ends were cut back, 5 bases at V and 7 bases at J, with 9 bases in the middle. The CDR3 sequence: CAWGQMNSPLHF. The CDR3 DNA follows: TGTGCCTGGGGACAGATGAATTCACCCCTCCACTTT. Full variable domain (rest looked up from reference TRBV30 and TRBJ1-6): SQTIHQWPATLVQPVGSPLSLECTVEGTSNPNLYWYRQAAGRGLQLLFYSVGIGQISSEVPQNLSASRPQDRQFILSSKKLLLSDSGFYLCAWGQMNSPLHFGNGTRLTVT.

This chain connects TRBV7-3 to TRBJ1-6, with D unclear. Trimming took off 5 bases at V and 10 bases at J, with 12 bases between the two ends. Per the germline V gene, CDR1 is SGHTA and CDR2 is FQGTGA. The length of the CDR3 is 13 residues. CDR3 region: CASSIGEGSPLHF. Written as DNA, the CDR3 is TGTGCCAGCAGCATCGGAGAGGGATCACCCCTCCACTTT.

This clone was observed a single time. This sequence joins TRBV7-8 and TRBJ1-3; TRBD1 aligns across 7 bases. The CDR3 spans 14 residues. Germline V gene lookup returns CDR1 SGHVS and CDR2 FQNEAQ. V lost 7 bases and J lost 2; bases outside the gene matches: 5. CDR3 sequence reads: CASTPDRAGNTIYF. As DNA, the CDR3 is TGTGCCAGCACCCCAGACAGGGCTGGAAACACCATATATTTT.

The rearrangement links TRBV7-8 to TRBJ2-1, with a weak D call TRBD2 (6 bases). The V end was cut by 2 bases, the J end by 4 bases, with 12 bases between. CDR1 and CDR2 (germline): SGHVS, FQNEAQ. The CDR3 consists of 15 residues. CDR3 region: CASSLQRGLYNEQFF. The CDR3 DNA sequence: TGTGCCAGCAGCTTACAACGGGGACTTTACAATGAGCAGTTCTTC. Supplemented by reference TRBV7-8 and TRBJ2-1, the full variable domain reads GAGVSQSPRYKVAKRGQDVALRCDPISGHVSLFWYQQALGQGPEFLTYFQNEAQLDKSGLPSDRFFAERPEGSVSTLKIQRTQQEDSAVYLCASSLQRGLYNEQFFGPGTRLTVL.

The chain is built from TRBV12-3 or TRBV12-4 and TRBJ2-3; TRBD1 matches at 8 bases. Germline trimming cut 5 bases from V and 9 bases from J; bases unmatched to any gene: 4. CDR3 length equals 12 residues. The CDR3 nucleotides are TGTGCCAGCAGTGACGGACAGGGAACGCAGTATTTT. Protein sequence: CASSDGQGTQYF.

The chain combines TRBV18 with TRBJ1-1, with 9 bases aligning to TRBD1. Germline V gene data show CDR1 as KGHSH and CDR2 as LQKENI. This CDR3 has 12 amino acids. Trimming at V came to 3 bases and at J to 11 bases, leaving 4 bases not matched to a gene. The CDR3 DNA follows: TGTGCCAGCTCACCGAGGGACAGGGACGCTTTCTTT. It translates to CASSPRDRDAFF.

This chain uses TRBV7-8 with TRBJ1-2; D might be TRBD1 (6 bases). In germline, CDR1 is SGHVS, CDR2 FQNEAQ. The V end was cut by 2 bases, the J end by 2 bases, with 12 bases between. This CDR3 comprises 15 residues. Here the CDR3 DNA reads TGTGCCAGCAGCTTAAGGGGGGGAGGGAACTATGGCTACACCTTC. It specifies CASSLRGGGNYGYTF.

This CDR3 is CASSSPAENTEAFF. For the CDR3, the DNA is TGTGCCAGCAGTTCACCGGCGGAGAACACTGAAGCTTTCTTT. The rearrangement uses TRBV6-5 and TRBJ1-1; unclear D gene. The germline V and J ends were trimmed by 4 bases and 1 base, with 10 bases remaining between them. The CDR3 covers 14 residues. Germline assignment: CDR1 MNHEY and CDR2 SVGAGI.

The chain couples TRBV7-2 to TRBJ2-4, with D maybe TRBD1 (5 bases). This CDR3 is 14 amino acids long. Germline V gene lookup returns CDR1 SGHTA and CDR2 FQGNSA. V dropped 7 bases and J dropped 2 bases, with 12 bases sitting between them. DNA of the CDR3: TGTGCCAGCACCGTCGGACAACCCAAAAACATTCAGTACTTC. This translates into CASTVGQPKNIQYF.

V is TRBV5-6 and J is TRBJ1-4; D is unresolved. This CDR3 contains 14 residues. The V and J ends lost 5 bases and 0 bases respectively, with 8 bases between them. Per the germline V gene, CDR1 is SGHDT and CDR2 is YYEEEE. CDR3 nucleotide sequence: TGTGCCAGCAGTCTCGGGACAACTAATGAAAAACTGTTTTTT. Protein sequence: CASSLGTTNEKLFF.

J is TRBJ2-3 and V is TRBV5-1, with 8 bases lining up with TRBD2. The J segment lost 5 bases and the V segment lost 4 bases, leaving 12 bases of the junction unmatched. The CDR3 loop spans 16 amino acids. Germline CDR1 SGHRS, CDR2 YFSETQ. The CDR3 sequence is CASSRGSAGAIDTQYF. CDR3 coding DNA: TGCGCCAGCAGCAGGGGATCAGCGGGGGCCATAGATACGCAGTATTTT.